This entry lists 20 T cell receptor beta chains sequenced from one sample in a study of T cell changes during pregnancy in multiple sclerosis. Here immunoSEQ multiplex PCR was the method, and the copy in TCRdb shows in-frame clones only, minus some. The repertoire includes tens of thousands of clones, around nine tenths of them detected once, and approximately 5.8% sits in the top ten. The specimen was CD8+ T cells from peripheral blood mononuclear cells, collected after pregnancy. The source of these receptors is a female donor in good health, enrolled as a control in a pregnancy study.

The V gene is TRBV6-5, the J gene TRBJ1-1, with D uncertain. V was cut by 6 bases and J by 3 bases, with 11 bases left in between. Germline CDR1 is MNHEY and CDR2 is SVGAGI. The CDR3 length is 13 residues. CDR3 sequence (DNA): TGTGCCAGCAGCAGAAAGGCGGACACTGAAGCTTTCTTT. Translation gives CASSRKADTEAFF.

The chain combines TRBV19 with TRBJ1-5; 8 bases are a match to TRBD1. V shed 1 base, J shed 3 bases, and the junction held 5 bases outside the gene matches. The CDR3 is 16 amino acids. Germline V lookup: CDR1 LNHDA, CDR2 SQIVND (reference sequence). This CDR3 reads CASSIVPGQVNQPQHF. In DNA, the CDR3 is TGTGCCAGTAGTATAGTTCCGGGACAGGTCAATCAGCCCCAGCATTTT.

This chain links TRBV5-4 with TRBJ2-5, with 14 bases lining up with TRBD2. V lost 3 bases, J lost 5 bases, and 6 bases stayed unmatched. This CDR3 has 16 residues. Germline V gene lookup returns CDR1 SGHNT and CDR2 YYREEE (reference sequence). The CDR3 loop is CASSSGLAGVSETQYF. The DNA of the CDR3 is TGTGCCAGCAGCTCGGGACTAGCGGGGGTGTCTGAGACCCAGTACTTC.

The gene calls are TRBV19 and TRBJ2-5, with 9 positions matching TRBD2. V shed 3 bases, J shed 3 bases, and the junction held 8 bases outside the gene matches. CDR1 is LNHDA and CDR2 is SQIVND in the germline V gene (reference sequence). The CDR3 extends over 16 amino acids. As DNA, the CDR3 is TGTGCCAGTAGTATTGGGTTAGGCGGGGGGGAAGAGACCCAGTACTTC. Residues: CASSIGLGGGEETQYF.

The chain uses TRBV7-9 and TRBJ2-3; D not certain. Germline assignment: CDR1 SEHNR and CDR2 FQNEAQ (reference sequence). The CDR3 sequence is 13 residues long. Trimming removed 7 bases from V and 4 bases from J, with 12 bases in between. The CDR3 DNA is TGTGCCAGCATCCCTTTTTCGTCAGATACGCAGTATTTT. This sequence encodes CASIPFSSDTQYF.

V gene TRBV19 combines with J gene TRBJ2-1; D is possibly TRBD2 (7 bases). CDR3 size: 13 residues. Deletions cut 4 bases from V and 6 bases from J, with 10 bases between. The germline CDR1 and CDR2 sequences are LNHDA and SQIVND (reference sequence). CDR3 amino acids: CASSTGGLNEQFF. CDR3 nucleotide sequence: TGTGCCAGTAGTACGGGGGGCCTCAATGAGCAGTTCTTC.

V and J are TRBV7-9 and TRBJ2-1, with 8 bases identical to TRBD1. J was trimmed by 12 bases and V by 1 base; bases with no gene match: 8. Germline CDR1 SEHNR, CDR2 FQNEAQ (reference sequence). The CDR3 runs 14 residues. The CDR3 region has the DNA TGTGCCAGCAGCTTAGGGGACAGGCGAGTAGGGCAGTTCTTC. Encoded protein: CASSLGDRRVGQFF.

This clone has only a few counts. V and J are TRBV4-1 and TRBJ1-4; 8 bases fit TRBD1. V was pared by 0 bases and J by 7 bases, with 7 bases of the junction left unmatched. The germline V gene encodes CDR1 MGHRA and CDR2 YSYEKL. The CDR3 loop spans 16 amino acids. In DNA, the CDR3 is TGCGCCAGCAGCCAAGAGGCGTGGACAGGGAGTGAAAAACTGTTTTTT. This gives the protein CASSQEAWTGSEKLFF.

The CDR3 here is CASSSRLAGVRDTQYF. The CDR3, as DNA: TGTGCCAGCAGCTCCAGACTAGCGGGGGTCAGAGATACGCAGTATTTT. This chain uses TRBV7-9 with TRBJ2-3; 12 bases map to TRBD2. In germline, CDR1 is SEHNR, CDR2 FQNEAQ (reference sequence). J gave up 5 bases and V 4 bases, and 7 bases lay outside the gene matches. This CDR3 region has 16 residues.

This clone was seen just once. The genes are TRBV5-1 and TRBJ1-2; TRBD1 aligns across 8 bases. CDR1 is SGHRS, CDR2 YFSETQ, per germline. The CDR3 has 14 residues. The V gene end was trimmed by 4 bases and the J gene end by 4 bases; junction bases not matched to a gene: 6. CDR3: CASSTGGTGYGYTF. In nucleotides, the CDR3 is TGCGCCAGCAGCACAGGGGGGACCGGCTATGGCTACACCTTC.

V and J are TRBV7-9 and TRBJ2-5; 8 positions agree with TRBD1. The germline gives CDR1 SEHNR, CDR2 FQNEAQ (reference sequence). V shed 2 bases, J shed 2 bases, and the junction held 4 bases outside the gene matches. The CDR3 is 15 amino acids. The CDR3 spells CASSLRTGRQETQYF. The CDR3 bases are TGTGCCAGCAGCTTAAGGACAGGGCGGCAAGAGACCCAGTACTTC.

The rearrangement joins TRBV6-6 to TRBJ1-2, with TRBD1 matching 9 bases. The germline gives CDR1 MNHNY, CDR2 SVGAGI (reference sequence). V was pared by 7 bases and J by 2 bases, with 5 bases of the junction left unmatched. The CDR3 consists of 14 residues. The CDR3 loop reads CASTLDRGNYGYTF. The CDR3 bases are TGTGCCAGCACTCTCGACAGGGGGAACTATGGCTACACCTTC.

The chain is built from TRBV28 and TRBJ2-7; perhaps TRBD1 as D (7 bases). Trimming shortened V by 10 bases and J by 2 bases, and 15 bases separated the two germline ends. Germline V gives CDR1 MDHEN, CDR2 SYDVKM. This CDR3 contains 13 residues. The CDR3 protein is CATRGRPAYEQYF. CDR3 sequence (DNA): TGTGCCACCAGGGGGAGGCCGGCCTACGAGCAGTACTTC.

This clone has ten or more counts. CDR3 nucleotide sequence: TGTGCCAGCAGCTCCCGACAGGGGGGGGAGACCCAGTACTTC. Translating it yields CASSSRQGGETQYF. The chain is built from TRBV7-3 and TRBJ2-5; TRBD1 matches at 9 bases. V gave up 4 bases and J gave up 5 bases; unmatched junction bases: 5. Germline V gene data show CDR1 as SGHTA and CDR2 as FQGTGA. The CDR3 is 14 residues long.

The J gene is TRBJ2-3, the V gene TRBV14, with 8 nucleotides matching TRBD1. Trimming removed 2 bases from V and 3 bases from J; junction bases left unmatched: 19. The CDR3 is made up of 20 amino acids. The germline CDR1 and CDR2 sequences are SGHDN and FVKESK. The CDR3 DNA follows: TGTGCCAGCAGCCAACGGTGGACACAAGGCGCGGACAGGGCGACAGATACGCAGTATTTT. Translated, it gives CASSQRWTQGADRATDTQYF.

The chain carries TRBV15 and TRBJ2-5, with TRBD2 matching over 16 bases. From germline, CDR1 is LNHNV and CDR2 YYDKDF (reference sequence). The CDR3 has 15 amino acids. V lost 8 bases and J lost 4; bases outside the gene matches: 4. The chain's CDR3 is CATGTSGGAGETQYF. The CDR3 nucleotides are TGTGCCACCGGGACTAGCGGGGGGGCCGGAGAGACCCAGTACTTC.

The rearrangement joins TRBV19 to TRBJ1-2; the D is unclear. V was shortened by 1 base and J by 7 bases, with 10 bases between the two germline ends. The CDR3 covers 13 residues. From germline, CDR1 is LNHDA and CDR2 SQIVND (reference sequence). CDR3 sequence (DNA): TGTGCCAGTAGTATAGGAACCGCGGCTGGCTACACCTTC. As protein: CASSIGTAAGYTF.

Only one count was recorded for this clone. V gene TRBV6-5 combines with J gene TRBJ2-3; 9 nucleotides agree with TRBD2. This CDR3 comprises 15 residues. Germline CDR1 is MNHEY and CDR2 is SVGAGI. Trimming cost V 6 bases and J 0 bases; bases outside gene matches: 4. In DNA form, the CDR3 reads TGTGCCAGCAGAGAGACTAGCGGAAGCACAGATACGCAGTATTTT. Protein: CASRETSGSTDTQYF.

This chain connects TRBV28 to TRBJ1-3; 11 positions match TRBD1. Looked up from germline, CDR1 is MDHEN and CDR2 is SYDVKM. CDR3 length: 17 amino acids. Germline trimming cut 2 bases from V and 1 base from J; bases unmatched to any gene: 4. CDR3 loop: CASSLMDRGQSGNTIYF. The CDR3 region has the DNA TGTGCCAGCAGTTTAATGGACAGGGGGCAGTCTGGAAACACCATATATTTT.

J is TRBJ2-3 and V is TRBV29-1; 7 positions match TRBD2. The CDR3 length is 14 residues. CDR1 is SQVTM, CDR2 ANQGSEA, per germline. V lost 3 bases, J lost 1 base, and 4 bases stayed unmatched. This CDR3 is CSVDGGWGTDTQYF. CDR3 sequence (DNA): TGCAGCGTTGACGGGGGGTGGGGCACAGATACGCAGTATTTT.